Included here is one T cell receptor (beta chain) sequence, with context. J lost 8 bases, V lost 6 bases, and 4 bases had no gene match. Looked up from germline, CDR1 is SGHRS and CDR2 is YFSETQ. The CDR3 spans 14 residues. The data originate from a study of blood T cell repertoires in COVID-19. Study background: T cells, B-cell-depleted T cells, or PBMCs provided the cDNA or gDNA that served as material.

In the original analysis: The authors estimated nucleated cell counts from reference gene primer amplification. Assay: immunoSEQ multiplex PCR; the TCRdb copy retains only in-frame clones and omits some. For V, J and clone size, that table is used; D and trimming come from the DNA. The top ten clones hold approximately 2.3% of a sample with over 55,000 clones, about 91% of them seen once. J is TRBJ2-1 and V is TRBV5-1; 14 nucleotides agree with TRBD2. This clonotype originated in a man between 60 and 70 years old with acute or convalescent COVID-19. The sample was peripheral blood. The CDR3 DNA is TGCGCCAGCACTGGGACTAGCGGGAGTTATGAGCAGTTCTTC. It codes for CASTGTSGSYEQFF.